These 31 T cell receptor beta chains came from one sample sequenced in a study of T cells in Graves' hyperthyroidism and ophthalmopathy (dated by TCRdb to about 2019). The library was prepared using multiplex PCR. The instrument given in TCRdb is Illumina HiSeq 2000. The TCR beta CDR3 regions were amplified from the RNA transcripts. The TCR CDR3 was subjected to a first round of RT-PCR using the HTBI primer set and the Qiagen OneStep RT-PCR kit. Using fastp trimming at Q25 and MiXCR clonotype assembly, TCRdb reanalyzed the public sequencing data and kept in-frame beta chains. Identical CDR3 protein sequences are pooled into one entry, listed with their most common genes and DNA. Recorded for this sample are around 580,000 distinct CDR3 sequences; around 42% of them occurred a single time. About 8.3% of the sample lies in the top ten. The sample taken for sequencing was peripheral blood or thyroid tissue (not recorded which). The receptors here all came from a woman aged 18-29 years with Graves' hyperthyroidism.

This clonotype has at least ten counts. This chain connects TRBV7-8 to TRBJ1-3; D not resolved. The CDR3 runs 16 residues. Germline V gene lookup returns CDR1 SGHVS and CDR2 FQNEAQ. V was clipped by 0 bases and J by 0 bases, with 9 bases between them. The CDR3 coding sequence is TGTGCCAGCAGCTTAGCTGGAGGCCTCTCTGGAAACACCATATATTTT. Translating it yields CASSLAGGLSGNTIYF.

The chain links TRBV10-3 to TRBJ1-6; possibly TRBD1 for D (6 bases). The CDR3 runs 15 residues. With 2 bases removed from V and 9 bases from J, the gap between germline ends came to 14 bases. Looked up from germline, CDR1 is ENHRY and CDR2 is SYGVKD. In DNA form, the CDR3 reads TGTGCCATCAGTGAGGGAGGCGGGGGCAGTTCACCCCTCCACTTT. It yields the protein CAISEGGGGSSPLHF.

This clonotype has just one count. The V and J genes are TRBV2 and TRBJ1-2; D perhaps matches TRBD1 (5 bases). In germline, CDR1 is SNHLY, CDR2 FYNNEI. This CDR3 has 12 residues. Trimming took 7 bases from V and 6 from J, leaving 12 bases between them. As DNA, the CDR3 is TGTGCCAGCAAGGGCGGGGGGGATGGCTACACCTTC. Translating it yields CASKGGGDGYTF.

This clonotype showed up many times. The gene calls are TRBV11-2 and TRBJ1-1, with TRBD1 matching over 9 bases. Germline CDR1 reads SGHAT; CDR2 reads FQNNGV. V trimming: 4 bases; J trimming: 0 bases; junction bases outside the gene matches: 9. The CDR3 length is 17 residues. CDR3 in DNA: TGTGCCAGCAGCTCTTACAGGGGGCGCCTAATGAACACTGAAGCTTTCTTT. Translated: CASSSYRGRLMNTEAFF.

This clonotype has only a few counts. The genes are TRBV6-1 and TRBJ1-5; TRBD1 is a possible D gene (5 bases). Germline V gene sequence: CDR1 MNHNS, CDR2 SASEGT. With 6 bases removed from V and 0 bases from J, the gap between germline ends came to 9 bases. This CDR3 comprises 14 residues. The CDR3 loop reads CASRSGSSNQPQHF. The CDR3 region has the DNA TGTGCCAGCAGGTCAGGGAGTAGCAATCAGCCCCAGCATTTT.

This clonotype was recorded many times. V gene TRBV2 combines with J gene TRBJ1-4; D is undetermined. V lost 7 bases and J 0 bases, leaving 18 bases between the germline ends. The CDR3 contains 17 residues. Germline lookup yields CDR1 SNHLY and CDR2 FYNNEI. The CDR3 region has the DNA TGTGCCAGCACCCCTCATACGCAGCATGCAACTAATGAAAAACTGTTTTTT. Its protein is CASTPHTQHATNEKLFF. The full variable domain, in which reference TRBV2 and TRBJ1-4 provide the parts outside the CDR3, is EPEVTQTPSHQVTQMGQEVILRCVPISNHLYFYWYRQILGQKVEFLVSFYNNEISEKSEIFDDQFSVERPDGSNFTLKIRSTKLEDSAMYFCASTPHTQHATNEKLFFGSGTQLSVL.

This clonotype was observed at least ten times. The chain joins TRBV20-1 to TRBJ1-2; D gene uncertain. The V gene lost 6 bases and the J gene lost 4 bases, with 15 bases spanning the gap. This CDR3 has 13 residues. Germline V gives CDR1 DFQATT, CDR2 SNEGSKA (reference sequence). The CDR3 DNA reads as TGCAGTGCGCCACCGTACAGCCGCTATGGCTACACCTTC. It encodes CSAPPYSRYGYTF.

Turning to this clonotype: Since a much larger clone is just one base distant, this may be a read error. This sequence joins TRBV12-3 or TRBV12-4 and TRBJ2-5; D is undetermined. The CDR3 length is 17 residues. V was trimmed by 6 bases and J by 2 bases, leaving 22 bases between them. The CDR3 bases are TGTGCCAGCAGCCTAGGAAAGGATCGATTAGGGCAAGAGACCCAGTACTTC. Protein: CASSLGKDRLGQETQYF.

The gene calls are TRBV20-1 and TRBJ2-5; 10 positions agree with TRBD1. Per the germline V gene, CDR1 is DFQATT and CDR2 is SNEGSKA (reference sequence). This CDR3 spans 12 amino acids. The CDR3 spells CSVTGDRGTQYF. The CDR3 nucleotides are TGCAGCGTGACCGGGGACAGGGGCACCCAGTACTTC.

This clonotype was detected only once. V and J are TRBV10-3 and TRBJ1-2, with TRBD1 identical over 9 bases. The ends lost 7 bases at V and 4 bases at J; junction bases unmatched: 7. Germline lookup yields CDR1 ENHRY and CDR2 SYGVKD. There are 14 residues in the CDR3. This CDR3 reads CAINPGQGAYGYTF. In DNA, the CDR3 is TGTGCCATCAACCCGGGACAGGGTGCCTATGGCTACACCTTC.

The V gene is TRBV7-8, the J gene TRBJ1-3, with a tentative D call TRBD1 (5 bases). The CDR3 is 16 residues long. CDR1 SGHVS and CDR2 FQNEAQ come from the germline V gene. With 0 bases removed from V and 2 bases from J, the gap between germline ends came to 11 bases. For the CDR3, the DNA is TGTGCCAGCAGCTTAGCCTACGAGGGGCCTGGAAACACCATATATTTT. It specifies CASSLAYEGPGNTIYF.

In this sample, this clonotype turned up once. This chain joins TRBV5-1 and TRBJ2-7, with TRBD2 matching over 7 bases. The V segment lost 0 bases and the J segment 4 bases; nucleotides outside the gene matches: 16. This CDR3 comprises 18 residues. Germline CDR1 SGHRS, CDR2 YFSETQ. The CDR3 coding sequence is TGCGCCAGCAGCTTGGTATCTAGCGGAGGGGCCTTGGGGTACGAGCAGTACTTC. This encodes CASSLVSSGGALGYEQYF.

This clonotype has only one observation. The V gene is TRBV29-1, the J gene TRBJ1-1; no definite D call. The CDR3 length is 11 residues. V was cut by 5 bases and J by 7 bases, with 11 bases left in between. From germline, CDR1 is SQVTM and CDR2 ANQGSEA. The chain's CDR3 is CSVSGWNEAFF. CDR3 bases: TGCAGCGTTAGCGGATGGAATGAAGCTTTCTTT.

Many counts were recorded for this clonotype. The V and J genes are TRBV5-1 and TRBJ1-1; 8 nucleotides match TRBD1. From germline, CDR1 is SGHRS and CDR2 YFSETQ. The CDR3 extends over 15 amino acids. Trimming took 4 bases from V and 4 from J; bases not matched to a gene: 9. The CDR3 DNA reads TGCGCCAGCAGCGGGTCCGGGACAGGAAGCACTGAAGCTTTCTTT. It specifies CASSGSGTGSTEAFF. The full variable domain, its missing parts supplied by reference TRBV5-1 and TRBJ1-1, is KAGVTQTPRYLIKTRGQQVTLSCSPISGHRSVSWYQQTPGQGLQFLFEYFSETQRNKGNFPGRFSGRQFSNSRSEMNVSTLELGDSALYLCASSGSGTGSTEAFFGQGTRLTVV.

This clonotype was seen just once. CDR3: CSARDGLAGEGEQYF. The CDR3 bases are TGCAGTGCTAGAGATGGGCTAGCGGGAGAGGGTGAGCAGTACTTC. The V gene is TRBV20-1, the J gene TRBJ2-7; 10 nucleotides line up with TRBD2. The CDR3 is 15 amino acids. Per germline, CDR1 DFQATT and CDR2 SNEGSKA (reference sequence). V was pared by 0 bases and J by 7 bases, with 9 bases of the junction left unmatched.

About this clonotype itself: This may come from a read error, since a much larger clone is one base off. The chain is built from TRBV7-4 and TRBJ2-2; 8 bases fit TRBD1. Per the germline V gene, CDR1 is SGHVT and CDR2 is SQSDAQ. This CDR3 contains 18 residues. The CDR3 DNA reads as TGCGCCAGCAGCCATGGAGGACAGGGCCCAGCGGGCACCGGGGAGCTGTTTTTT. Translating gives CASSHGGQGPAGTGELFF.

This clonotype was seen at least ten times. V and J are TRBV20-1 and TRBJ1-2, with TRBD1 as a possible D gene (6 bases). Germline values: CDR1 DFQATT, CDR2 SNEGSKA (reference sequence). CDR3 size: 13 residues. Trimming shortened V by 6 bases and J by 4 bases, and 15 bases separated the two germline ends. CDR3 region: CSAGGRGVYGYTF. CDR3 DNA sequence: TGCAGTGCAGGGGGGCGCGGGGTCTATGGCTACACCTTC.

The chain has TRBV14 and TRBJ2-1; 7 bases are a match to TRBD1. Germline V gene lookup returns CDR1 SGHDN and CDR2 FVKESK. This CDR3 region has 15 residues. V dropped 6 bases and J dropped 5; count of bases not matched to a gene: 10. CDR3 amino acids: CASRHRGQTHNEQFF. In nucleotides, the CDR3 is TGTGCCAGCAGACATCGGGGACAGACTCACAATGAGCAGTTCTTC. Looking up the rest from reference TRBV14 and TRBJ2-1 gives the full variable domain: EAGVTQFPSHSVIEKGQTVTLRCDPISGHDNLYWYRRVMGKEIKFLLHFVKESKQDESGMPNNRFLAERTGGTYSTLKVQPAELEDSGVYFCASRHRGQTHNEQFFGPGTRLTVL.

This clonotype was seen at least ten times. The chain joins TRBV10-3 to TRBJ2-7; TRBD1 matches 8 bases. The V segment lost 8 bases and the J segment 5 bases; nucleotides outside the gene matches: 8. The CDR3 is 13 amino acids. Per the germline V gene, CDR1 is ENHRY and CDR2 is SYGVKD. CDR3 DNA sequence: TGTGCCATCCGGGAACAGGGGGTGGACGAGCAGTACTTC. Amino acids: CAIREQGVDEQYF.

This clonotype was seen a few times. This chain links TRBV28 with TRBJ1-1; no definite D call. V was cut by 3 bases and J by 2 bases, with 10 bases left in between. Germline V gene sequence: CDR1 MDHEN, CDR2 SYDVKM. The CDR3 has 14 amino acids. Here the CDR3 reads CASSLWAGNTEAFF. The DNA of the CDR3 is TGTGCCAGCAGTTTGTGGGCAGGCAACACTGAAGCTTTCTTT.

This rearrangement joins TRBV4-3 to TRBJ2-5, with 11 bases aligning to TRBD1. The CDR3 spans 16 residues. Germline V gene sequence: CDR1 LGHNA, CDR2 YSLEER. After removal of 0 bases from V and 4 bases from J, the junction contained 4 bases not matched to a gene. The CDR3 DNA follows: TGCGCCAGCAGCCAAGAACCCGGGACAGGGGGAGAGACCCAGTACTTC. Translation gives CASSQEPGTGGETQYF.

This clonotype has at least ten counts. V and J are TRBV15 and TRBJ1-6; no clear D gene. In germline, CDR1 is LNHNV, CDR2 YYDKDF (reference sequence). The CDR3 is made up of 16 amino acids. Trimming pared 1 base from V and 8 bases from J, leaving 15 bases between. In DNA, the CDR3 is TGTGCCACCAGCAGAGCACTGGAGGGAAGGGATTCACCCCTCCACTTT. Amino acids: CATSRALEGRDSPLHF.

This chain joins TRBV20-1 and TRBJ2-6, with TRBD2 as a possible D gene (5 bases). Germline CDR1 DFQATT, CDR2 SNEGSKA (reference sequence). The CDR3 covers 14 residues. Deletions cut 2 bases from V and 3 bases from J, with 8 bases between. This CDR3 reads CSARRGYGANVLTF. The CDR3 coding sequence is TGCAGTGCTAGAAGAGGGTATGGGGCCAACGTCCTGACTTTC.

This clonotype has ten or more counts. The chain uses TRBV6-5 and TRBJ1-4, with D perhaps matching TRBD1 (6 bases). Germline V gene lookup returns CDR1 MNHEY and CDR2 SVGAGI. CDR3 length equals 15 residues. Trimming took off 6 bases at V and 7 bases at J, with 18 bases between the two ends. This chain's CDR3 is CASSKRVQGGEKLFF. The CDR3 DNA follows: TGTGCCAGCAGCAAACGGGTACAGGGTGGTGAAAAACTGTTTTTT.

Of note for this clonotype: This clone may be a read error of a much larger clone one base away. This rearrangement joins TRBV6-2 or TRBV6-3 to TRBJ2-7, with 9 positions matching TRBD1. Germline V lookup: CDR1 MNHEY, CDR2 SVGEGT. The CDR3 sequence is 15 residues long. V dropped 2 bases and J dropped 1; count of bases not matched to a gene: 3. CDR3 coding DNA: TGTGCCAGCAGTTACGGGGGACAGGGTTCCTACGAGCAGTACTTC. Residues: CASSYGGQGSYEQYF.

This chain connects TRBV6-5 to TRBJ1-2; 10 nucleotides match TRBD1. This CDR3 region has 15 residues. The V segment lost 0 bases and the J segment 2 bases; nucleotides outside the gene matches: 0. Germline CDR1 is MNHEY and CDR2 is SVGAGI. The CDR3 DNA is TGTGCCAGCAGTTACTCGACAGGGGGCAACTATGGCTACACCTTC. Its protein product is CASSYSTGGNYGYTF.

The chain employs TRBV29-1 and TRBJ1-5, with D perhaps TRBD1 (5 bases). This CDR3 has 13 amino acids. CDR1 and CDR2 from the germline V gene are SQVTM and ANQGSEA. This CDR3 is CSEAQVSNQPQHF. Here the CDR3 DNA reads TGCAGTGAAGCACAGGTTAGCAATCAGCCCCAGCATTTT.

This clonotype was recorded many times. This sequence joins TRBV19 and TRBJ1-4; D ambiguous. Trimming removed 8 bases at V and 4 bases at J, with 14 bases between. The CDR3 extends over 14 amino acids. CDR1 and CDR2 (germline): LNHDA, SQIVND (reference sequence). The CDR3 reads CASSPADYNEKLFF. The CDR3 coding sequence is TGTGCCAGTTCGCCGGCAGATTATAATGAAAAACTGTTTTTT.

This clonotype was seen repeatedly, ten times or more. The chain carries TRBV20-1 and TRBJ2-7; TRBD2 might be the D (5 bases). Germline V gene lookup returns CDR1 DFQATT and CDR2 SNEGSKA (reference sequence). The V end lost 7 bases, the J end lost 3 bases, and 16 bases lay between the germline ends. The CDR3 runs to 13 residues. CDR3 in amino acids: CSGTSIAHYEQYF. In DNA form, the CDR3 reads TGCAGTGGGACCTCAATAGCGCACTACGAGCAGTACTTC.

V is TRBV14 and J is TRBJ2-1, with D unclear. The CDR3 loop spans 14 amino acids. In germline, CDR1 is SGHDN, CDR2 FVKESK. Trimming removed 0 bases from V and 8 bases from J, with 11 bases in between. The CDR3 here is CASSQDWSFHEQFF. DNA for the CDR3: TGTGCCAGCAGCCAAGATTGGAGCTTCCATGAGCAGTTCTTC.

This rearrangement joins TRBV7-9 to TRBJ2-1; possibly TRBD2 for D (6 bases). The germline V and J ends were trimmed by 3 bases and 10 bases, with 13 bases remaining between them. Germline V CDR1 and CDR2: SEHNR, FQNEAQ (reference sequence). This CDR3 comprises 13 residues. The CDR3 here is CASSLDAAGEQFF. CDR3 nucleotides: TGTGCCAGCAGCTTGGACGCCGCGGGGGAGCAGTTCTTC.